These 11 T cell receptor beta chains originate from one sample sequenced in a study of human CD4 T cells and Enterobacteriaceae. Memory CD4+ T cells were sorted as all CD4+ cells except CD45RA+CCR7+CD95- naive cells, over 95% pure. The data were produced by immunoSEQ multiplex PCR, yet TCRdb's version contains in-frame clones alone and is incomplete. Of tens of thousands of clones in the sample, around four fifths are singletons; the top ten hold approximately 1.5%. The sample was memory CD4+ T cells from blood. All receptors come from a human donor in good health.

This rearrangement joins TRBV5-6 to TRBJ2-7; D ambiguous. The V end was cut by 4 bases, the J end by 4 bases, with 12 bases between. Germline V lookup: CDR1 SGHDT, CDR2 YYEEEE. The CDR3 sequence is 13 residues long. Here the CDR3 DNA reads TGTGCCAGCAGCCCCGTCGTGGGGTACGAGCAGTACTTC. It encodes CASSPVVGYEQYF.

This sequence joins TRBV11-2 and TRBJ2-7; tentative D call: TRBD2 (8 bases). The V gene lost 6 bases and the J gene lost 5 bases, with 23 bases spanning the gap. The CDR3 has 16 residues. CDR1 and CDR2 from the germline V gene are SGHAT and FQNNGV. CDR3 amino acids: CASRPPRGGGGNEQYF. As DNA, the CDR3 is TGTGCCAGCAGACCCCCCCGGGGGGGAGGGGGCAACGAGCAGTACTTC.

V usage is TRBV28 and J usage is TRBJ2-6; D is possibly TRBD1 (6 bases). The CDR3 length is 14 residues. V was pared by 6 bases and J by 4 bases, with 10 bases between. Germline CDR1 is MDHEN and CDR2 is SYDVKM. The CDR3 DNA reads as TGTGCCAGCAGCCACAGGGCCGGGGCCAACGTCCTGACTTTC. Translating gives CASSHRAGANVLTF.

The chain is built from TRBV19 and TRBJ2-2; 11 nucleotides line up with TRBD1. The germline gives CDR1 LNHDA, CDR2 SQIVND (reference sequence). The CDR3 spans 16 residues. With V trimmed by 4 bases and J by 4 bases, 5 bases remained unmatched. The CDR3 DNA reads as TGTGCCAGTAGTAGTTGGGGGACAGGGGGCACCGGGGAGCTGTTTTTT. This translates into CASSSWGTGGTGELFF.

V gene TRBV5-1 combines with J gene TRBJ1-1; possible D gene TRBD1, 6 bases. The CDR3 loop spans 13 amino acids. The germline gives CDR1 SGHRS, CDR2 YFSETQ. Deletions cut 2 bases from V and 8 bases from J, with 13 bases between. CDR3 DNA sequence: TGCGCCAGCAGCTTCCCCAGGGGAGGCGAAGCTTTCTTT. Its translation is CASSFPRGGEAFF. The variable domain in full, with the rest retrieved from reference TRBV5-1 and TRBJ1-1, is KAGVTQTPRYLIKTRGQQVTLSCSPISGHRSVSWYQQTPGQGLQFLFEYFSETQRNKGNFPGRFSGRQFSNSRSEMNVSTLELGDSALYLCASSFPRGGEAFFGQGTRLTVV.

The CDR3 spells CASSEDRGNQPQHF. The CDR3 nucleotides read TGTGCCAGCAGTGAAGACAGGGGCAATCAGCCCCAGCATTTT. This chain connects TRBV6-1 to TRBJ1-5, with D maybe TRBD1 (6 bases). The CDR3 spans 14 residues. With 1 base removed from V and 2 bases from J, the gap between germline ends came to 6 bases. Germline-derived CDR1 and CDR2 are MNHNS and SASEGT.

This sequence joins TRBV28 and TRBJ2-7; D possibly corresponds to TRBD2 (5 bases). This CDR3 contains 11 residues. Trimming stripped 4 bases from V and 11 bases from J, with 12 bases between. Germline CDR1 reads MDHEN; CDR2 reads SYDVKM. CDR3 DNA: TGTGCCAGCAGTTGGGGTGGGGAGAAGTACTTC. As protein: CASSWGGEKYF. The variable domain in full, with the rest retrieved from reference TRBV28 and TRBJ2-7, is DVKVTQSSRYLVKRTGEKVFLECVQDMDHENMFWYRQDPGLGLRLIYFSYDVKMKEKGDIPEGYSVSREKKERFSLILESASTNQTSMYLCASSWGGEKYFGPGTRLTVT.

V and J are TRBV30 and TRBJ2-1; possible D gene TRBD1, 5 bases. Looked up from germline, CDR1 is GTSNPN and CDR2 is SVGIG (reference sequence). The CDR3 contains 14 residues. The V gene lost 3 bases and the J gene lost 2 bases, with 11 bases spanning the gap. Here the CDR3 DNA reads TGTGCCTGGAGCGCGCAGGGTGCCTACAATGAGCAGTTCTTC. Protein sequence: CAWSAQGAYNEQFF.

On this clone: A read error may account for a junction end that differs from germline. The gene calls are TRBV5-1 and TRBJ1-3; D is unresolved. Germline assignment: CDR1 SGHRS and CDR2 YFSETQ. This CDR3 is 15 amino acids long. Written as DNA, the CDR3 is TGCGCCAGCAGCTTGGTTCCCCAGAATGGAGACACCATATATTTT. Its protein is CASSLVPQNGDTIYF. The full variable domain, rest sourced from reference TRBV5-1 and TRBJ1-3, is KAGVTQTPRYLIKTRGQQVTLSCSPISGHRSVSWYQQTPGQGLQFLFEYFSETQRNKGNFPGRFSGRQFSNSRSEMNVSTLELGDSALYLCASSLVPQNGDTIYFGEGSWLTVV.

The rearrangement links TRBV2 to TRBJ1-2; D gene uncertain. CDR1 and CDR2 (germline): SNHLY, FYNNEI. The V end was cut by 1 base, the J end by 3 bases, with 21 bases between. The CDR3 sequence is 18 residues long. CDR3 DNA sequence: TGTGCCAGCAGTGAAGGGAGTTGGGGTCAGTCGTCACACTATGGCTACACCTTC. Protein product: CASSEGSWGQSSHYGYTF. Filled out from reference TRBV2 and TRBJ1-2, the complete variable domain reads EPEVTQTPSHQVTQMGQEVILRCVPISNHLYFYWYRQILGQKVEFLVSFYNNEISEKSEIFDDQFSVERPDGSNFTLKIRSTKLEDSAMYFCASSEGSWGQSSHYGYTFGSGTRLTVV.

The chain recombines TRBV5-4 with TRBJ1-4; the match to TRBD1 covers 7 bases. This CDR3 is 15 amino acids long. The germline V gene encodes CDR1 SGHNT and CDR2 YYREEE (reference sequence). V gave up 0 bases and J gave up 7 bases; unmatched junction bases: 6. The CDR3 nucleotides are TGTGCCAGCAGCTTGGGGCAGGGGGATCGTGAAAAACTGTTTTTT. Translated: CASSLGQGDREKLFF.